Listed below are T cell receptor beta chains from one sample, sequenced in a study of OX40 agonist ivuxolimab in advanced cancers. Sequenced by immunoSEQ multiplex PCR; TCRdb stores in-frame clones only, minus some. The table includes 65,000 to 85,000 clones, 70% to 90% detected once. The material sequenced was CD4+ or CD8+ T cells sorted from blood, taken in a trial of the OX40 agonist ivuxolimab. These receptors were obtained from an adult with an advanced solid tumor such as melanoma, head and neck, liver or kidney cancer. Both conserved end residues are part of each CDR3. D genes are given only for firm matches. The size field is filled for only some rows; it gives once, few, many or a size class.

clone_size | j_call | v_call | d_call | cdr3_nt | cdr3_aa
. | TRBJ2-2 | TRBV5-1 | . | TGCGCCAGCAGCCGGGACAACTCGAACACCGGGGAGCTGTTTTTT | CASSRDNSNTGELFF
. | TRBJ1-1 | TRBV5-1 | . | TGCGCCAGCAGCTTGGAGGGTATGAACACTGAAGCTTTCTTT | CASSLEGMNTEAFF
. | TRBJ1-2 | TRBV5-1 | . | TGCGCCAGCAGCTTGGAATTGGCAGGAAGCGACTATGGCTACACCTTC | CASSLELAGSDYGYTF
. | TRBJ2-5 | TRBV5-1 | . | TGCGCCAGTACTCCTGGGTCTACTCAAGAGACCCAGTACTTC | CASTPGSTQETQYF
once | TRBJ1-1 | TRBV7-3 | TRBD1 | TGTGCCAGCAGCTTAATGGGACAGGGCACCACTGAAGCTTTCTTT | CASSLMGQGTTEAFF
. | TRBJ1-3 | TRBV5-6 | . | TGTGCCAGCAGATTGACCTCTGGAAACACCATATATTTT | CASRLTSGNTIYF
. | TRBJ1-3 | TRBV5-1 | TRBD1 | TGCGCCAGCAGCTCCGACGGGAGGACAGGGACCGGAAACACCATATATTTT | CASSSDGRTGTGNTIYF
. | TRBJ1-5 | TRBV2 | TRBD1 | TGTGCCAGCAGTGAAGACAGGGGTCTTAGCAATCAGCCCCAGCATTTT | CASSEDRGLSNQPQHF
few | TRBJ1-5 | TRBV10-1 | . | TGCGCCAGCAGTGAGCAGCTTGATCAGCCCCAGCATTTT | CASSEQLDQPQHF
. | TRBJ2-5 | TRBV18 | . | TGTGCCAGCTCAGTGACGGAGAGGGCGGGAGAGACCCAGTACTTC | CASSVTERAGETQYF
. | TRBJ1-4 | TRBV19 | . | TGTGCCAGTAGTCCACCGACGGGCCGCGATGAAAAACTGTTTTTT | CASSPPTGRDEKLFF
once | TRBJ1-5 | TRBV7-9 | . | TGTGCCAGCAGCTTCCCTCGCGTTACTAATCAGCCCCAGCATTTT | CASSFPRVTNQPQHF
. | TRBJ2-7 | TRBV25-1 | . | TGTGCCAGCAGTGGTCATTTCTACGAGCAGTACTTC | CASSGHFYEQYF
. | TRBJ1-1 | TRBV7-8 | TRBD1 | TGTGCCAGCAGCTTGTCTTATCTGGACAGGGGCACTGAAGCTTTCTTT | CASSLSYLDRGTEAFF
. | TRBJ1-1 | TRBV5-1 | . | TGCGCCAGCAGCTCCGGGACGGATCTTGAAGCTTTCTTT | CASSSGTDLEAFF
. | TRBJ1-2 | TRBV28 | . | TGTGCCAGCGGAATGGACACCTATGGCTACACCTTC | CASGMDTYGYTF
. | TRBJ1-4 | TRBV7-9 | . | TGTGCCAGCAGCACCGGATTGGGGACTAATGAAAAACTGTTTTTT | CASSTGLGTNEKLFF
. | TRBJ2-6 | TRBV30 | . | TGTGCCTGGGCCCCAGACTCCGGGGCCAACGTCCTGACTTTC | CAWAPDSGANVLTF
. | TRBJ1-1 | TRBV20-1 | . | TGCAGTGCTGGGAGGCCCACTGAAGCTTTCTTT | CSAGRPTEAFF
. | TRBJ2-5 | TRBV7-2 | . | TGTGCCAGCAGCCTCACGGGTCCTCAAGAGACCCAGTACTTC | CASSLTGPQETQYF
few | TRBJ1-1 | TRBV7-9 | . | TGTGCCAGCAGCCGGGGGGCGGGGAACACTGAAGCTTTCTTT | CASSRGAGNTEAFF
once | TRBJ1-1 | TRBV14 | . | TGTGCCAGCAGCCCCCGGGCGGTGAACACTGAAGCTTTCTTT | CASSPRAVNTEAFF
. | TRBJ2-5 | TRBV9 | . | TGTGCCAGCAGCGTTGGGATAGCTTGGGGTGAGACCCAGTACTTC | CASSVGIAWGETQYF
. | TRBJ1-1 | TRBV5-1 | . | TGCGCCAGCAGCCCAGGATCCTCTCTTTCGGCTTTCTTT | CASSPGSSLSAFF
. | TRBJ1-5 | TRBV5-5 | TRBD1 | TGTGCCAGCAGCTTTGTCACAGGGGGAGATCAGCCCCAGCATTTT | CASSFVTGGDQPQHF